The clone carrying this TCR beta chain was picked up many times. Antigen specificity is unknown. The data stem from a study of prognosis after radiotherapy for stage I lung cancer. Study information: The study delivered radiotherapy as SBRT in 3 to 5 fractions, with a biologically effective dose of at least 100 Gy. Distant metastases were recorded in a few patients after radiotherapy, at a median of approximately 7 months, and no significant progression was recorded in under 16. Overall study results and limits: After stereotactic body radiation therapy, median unique TCR clones were 6,861, down from around 9,500.

CDR1 and CDR2 (germline): SGHRS, YFSETQ. Trimming cost V 0 bases and J 5 bases, with 20 bases left between them. CDR3 length: 17 residues. Amplicons of TCR beta CDR3 were generated from genomic DNA by two-round multiplex PCR. The first round of PCR was done with primers that matched each TRBV and TRBJ gene. TCRdb itself ran the multiplex PCR reads through MiXCR, one entry per CDR3 protein. Altogether 59,000 or so distinct CDR3 sequences are present, around a quarter being singletons, with the ten largest covering 7.5%. The receptor comes from a donor aged 50 or older with non-small cell lung cancer. The chain combines TRBV5-1 with TRBJ1-2, with D uncertain. The source was PBMCs, collected before or after stereotactic body radiation therapy (not recorded which). CDR3 residues: CASSLGPPGRPAYGYTF. The CDR3 nucleotides read TGCGCCAGCAGCTTGGGGCCCCCTGGTCGACCCGCATATGGCTACACCTTC.